Below, one T cell receptor (beta chain) is given with its context. There is no known antigen for this receptor. This sample is drawn from a study of cytomegalovirus exposure and HLA in healthy donors (dated by TCRdb to about 2017). With regard to the full study: An earlier analysis of some 620 of the donors reported 250 to 300 Gb of sequence data and 95 million to 120 million unique TCR beta sequences obtained from roughly 170 million T cells. A later analysis re-analyzed previously published TCR beta repertoires from several hundred donors and added high-resolution HLA genotyping to study TCR occurrence patterns. Among 300 to 500 genotyped donors of the cohort, an average of roughly 230,000 unique TCR beta nucleotide sequences was sequenced per donor, of which about 19% were non-productive. The study aimed to test whether cataloging public T cell receptors could reveal signatures of past pathogen exposure. A separate validation cohort of roughly 110 different subjects was used in addition to the 666-subject first cohort. All discovery cohort repertoires had been generated on a single sequencing platform. Several DR-DQ haplotypes were treated as single units for association and clustering because of strong linkage in the cohort. To predict cytomegalovirus infection status, the study brought together high-throughput TCR immunosequencing, statistical association of individual TCRs with disease status, and machine learning. The later analysis used no new phenotypic data to find candidate immune exposures, relying instead on TCR beta sequences and their occurrence across donors. Class I and class II HLA loci were covered by the typing at four-digit resolution. Among the approximately 420 genotyped donors, roughly 80% belonged to the genetic ancestry cluster associated with self-reported Caucasian donors. An earlier analysis of 450 to 750 of the donors used high-throughput TCR beta sequencing to judge whether each TCR beta V gene segment behaved as functional or pseudogenic. Around 330 gigabases of sequencing data and 70 million to 95 million unique TCR sequences made up an early release that covered approximately 650 HLA-typed donors. Alongside the repertoire data, information on donor age, sex, ethnicity and CMV serostatus was compiled. The T cell repertoires of under 700 subjects were profiled by immunosequencing and related to cytomegalovirus serostatus. The number of donors typed differed by locus, with about 629-630 for A, B, C, DRB1 and DQB1, 522 for DQA1, 606 for DPA1, and around 430 for DPB1. Genome-wide SNP genotypes for about three fifths of the roughly 700 donors were used in a later genetic analysis, which treated that subset as a discovery cohort. Findings and caveats that apply to the study as a whole: According to a later analysis, parvovirus B19, influenza, CMV and Epstein-Barr virus appeared linked to several top co-occurrence clusters. Most TCR sequences were observed very rarely across donors, whereas some public TCRs were present in many individuals. In this cohort, only TCR beta chains were sequenced, and detectable features were limited by the absence of alpha or paired-chain data. Because counts were too low, seventeen rarely observed V segments, including chromosome 9 orphons, were excluded from the earlier analysis of 587 of the donors. The sequencing pipeline was judged likely to have produced a cluster of highly shared sequence variants as a technical artifact. Linkage disequilibrium might explain the correlated functional status among segregating V segments, but an unknown experimental factor could not be excluded. When HLA alleles, especially DR and DQ, strongly co-occurred, TCR associations were difficult to assign to individual alleles. In an earlier analysis of more than 450 of the donors, most TCR beta V segments were observed in productive rearrangements about 87% or about 30% of the time, broadly matching IMGT annotations. A further reported finding was that TCR beta sequences accurately predicted the HLA-A and HLA-B alleles for most subjects in the first cohort. A later analysis found that most CMV-associated TCR beta chains appeared HLA-restricted, with HLA associations seemingly driven largely by CMV exposure. In a later genetic analysis, a missense DCLRE1C variant was associated with V-gene and J-gene trimming of TCR beta chains, and the association was replicated in an independent cohort. HLA typing was unavailable for some donors at each locus, so association tests used only the typed subset. A later genetic analysis reported fewer N-insertions in productive TCRs among donors in an Asian-associated ancestry cluster than the roughly 700-donor mean. Immune exposure information for the cohort was limited to CMV serostatus. The presence/absence analyses assumed that sequencing depth was roughly uniform across donors, and that assumption may not be true. It was suggested by the authors that the approach could potentially be generalized to other disease states and immunological phenotypes. A later analysis associated about 16,000 TCR beta sequences with specific HLA alleles at a false discovery rate of 0.05. Cytomegalovirus status was reported to be diagnosed by the classifier with high specificity and sensitivity in both the original and validation cohorts. The study gave a list of some 150 TCR beta chains associated with cytomegalovirus. In a later analysis, HLA-associated TCR beta chains showed more clonal expansion and lower generation probabilities than non-associated chains that were equally common. Three of the identified cytomegalovirus-associated TCR beta chains were confirmed in vitro to be specific for cytomegalovirus antigens. In a later analysis, the rate of TCR association differed among HLA loci, with DRB1 alleles having the most associated TCRs and HLA-C alleles having the fewest.

The cohort consisted of fewer than 700 healthy bone marrow donors. At the time of sampling, every cohort member was nominally healthy, though immune exposures that went unrecorded were likely present. The donor tested CMV seropositive and was one of the 289 seropositive cohort members. A peripheral blood sample was collected from each donor, and TCR beta sequencing was performed on peripheral blood mononuclear cells. The Qiagen DNeasy Blood Extraction Kit was used to extract genomic DNA from the blood cell samples. Library creation used the immunoSEQ multiplex PCR assay. The multiplex PCR relied on a mix of 60 forward primers for TCR Vbeta segments and 13 reverse primers for TCR Jbeta segments. The CDR3 region of rearranged TCR beta genes was amplified from genomic DNA with a multiplex PCR assay. The amplified TCR beta libraries were sequenced on the Illumina HiSeq System as 87-base-pair reads. On the study's bioinformatics: Across the 666 repertoires, a later analysis counted tens of millions of unique TCR beta chains, roughly 11 million of which were shared by at least two donors. Raw reads were error-corrected and collapsed into unique sequences by a nearest-neighbor algorithm in which closely related sequences were merged to remove PCR and sequencing errors. CDR3 sequences were aligned to IMGT reference sequences to assign V, D and J gene segments. Each retained sequence needed at least a six-nucleotide match to both a V gene segment and a J gene segment. A rearrangement counted as productive if the CDR3 had no stop codons and remained in frame with V and J, and every other rearrangement counted as non-productive. CDR3 was defined by IMGT convention, running from the second conserved V-encoded cysteine to the conserved J-encoded phenylalanine. The earlier analysis of a few hundred of the donors excluded any sequence lacking an unambiguous match to a single V gene segment. In an earlier analysis of 587 of the donors, a V segment was called functional when productive rearrangements were above 56.7%, and segregating when the standard deviation between donors exceeded 5%. A statistical classification framework was built to diagnose cytomegalovirus status from the catalog of TCR beta chain sequences. In a later analysis, TCR nucleotide sequences were compared against IMGT/GENE-DB human TR gene sequences so that V and J genes could be assigned. In a later analysis, CDR3 sequences and most-parsimonious VDJ recombination scenarios were assigned using the TCRdist pipeline. A later analysis defined each TCR beta chain by its CDR3 amino acid sequence plus V-gene family, and excluded reads lacking a unique V-gene family. In a later analysis, 500 to 650 highly shared, low-generation-probability nucleotide sequences were removed to address suspected cross-contamination and a sequencing artifact. In a later analysis, a clonal expansion index for each public chain was calculated from normalized within-repertoire ranks of inferred template counts. A later analysis computed generation probabilities with a VDJ recombination model fitted to out-of-frame rearrangements, and checked the results against IGoR. In a later analysis, TCR-TCR, TCR-HLA and TCR-CMV co-occurrence was scored with hypergeometric tests, and a repertoire-size bias correction was applied to TCR pairs. To estimate false discovery rates, a later analysis permuted the HLA or CMV assignments 20 times. In a later analysis, co-occurring TCRs were grouped with DBSCAN, and TCRdist sequence similarity was added when clustering was performed within HLA-allele-positive subsets. Repertoires with fewer than 30,000 or more than 120,000 public chains were left out of co-occurrence clustering, as were five repertoires with anomalous nucleotide sharing. TCRdb retrieved this table from immuneACCESS and kept in-frame rearrangements only. Not all clones are present; in checked studies, unresolved V genes account for under half, and no reason is known for the remainder. V and J calls and clone size follow that table, whereas D and trimming were derived from the DNA. This sample's table carries 45,000 to 55,000 clones. 6.1% of the sample is taken by the ten largest.

The sequence was collected from a male donor in good health and CMV-seropositive. Sequenced sample: PBMCs.

CDR3 protein: CASMGGYRVTEAFF. The DNA reads TGTGCCAGTATGGGGGGGTATAGGGTCACTGAAGCTTTCTTT. Rearrangement joined TRBV19 to TRBJ1-1; a tentative D match to TRBD1 spans 5 bases. V is shortened by 7 bases, J by 4 bases, and the region joining them spans 16 bases. Per the germline V gene (reference sequence), LNHDA is the CDR1 and SQIVND is the CDR2. The CDR3 runs 14 residues from the cysteine to the phenylalanine. Here the CDR3 DNA is all that survives: 42 bases in frame from base 1.